The table lists the clone carrying this T cell receptor (beta chain) with a few counts. This entry belongs to a study of T-cell reconstitution after alpha-beta-depleted transplantation in children. The CDR3 contains 15 residues. V was trimmed by 2 bases and J by 1 base, leaving 11 bases between them. Germline CDR1 and CDR2: MNHEY and SVGAGI. Unique molecular identifiers were incorporated when the TCRbeta library was constructed. MiXCR, run by TCRdb on the PCR reads, gives a single entry per CDR3 protein. Of about 640,000 distinct CDR3 sequences in the sample, around 17% were seen once. The chain uses TRBV6-5 and TRBJ1-1; tentative D call: TRBD1 (6 bases). The sequenced sample was PBMCs from the stem cell graft donor, obtained from the stem cell graft. The source is a human donor who donated a stem cell graft to a child with acute myeloid leukemia. In DNA form, the CDR3 reads TGTGCCAGCAGTTACCCTGGACAGCCGAACACTGAAGCTTTCTTT. It encodes CASSYPGQPNTEAFF.